This T cell receptor (beta chain) stems from a study of monozygotic twins with inflammatory bowel disease. Study-level results: Lower TCRbeta diversity (inverse Simpson) was seen in IBD patients than in healthy co-twins. Different T cell subtypes could not be distinguished.

As to this clonotype: What it binds is unknown.

No DNA is given; TCRdb re-called the 5' RACE reads and lists each CDR3 protein once. In total, the table holds around 150,000 distinct CDR3 sequences. The sequenced material came from blood. This sequence was found in a human donor with ulcerative colitis or Crohn's disease, or a healthy co-twin of an affected twin (not recorded which).

CDR3 protein: CSSITVAGGPREQFF. This rearrangement joins TRBV20-1 to TRBJ2-1; TCRdb calls TRBD2, which cannot be checked without DNA. The germline gives CDR1 DFQATT, CDR2 SNEGSKA (reference sequence). The CDR3 loop spans 15 amino acids.